A single sample gave rise to the 11 T cell receptor beta chains below, sequenced in a study of CD8+ T cells in alopecia areata. In each case, RNA was isolated and then reverse transcribed into cDNA as the sequencing template. TCRdb's copy holds only in-frame clones and misses some; the assay was immunoSEQ multiplex PCR. The table includes approximately 42,000 clones, about 71% detected once. Documented treatment: oral pan-JAK inhibitor, 5-10 mg twice daily. Here the sequenced sample was CD8+ T cells sorted from blood, taken at week 4, from a patient treated with tofacitinib. Every receptor here comes from a human donor with alopecia areata.

This chain links TRBV29-1 with TRBJ2-7, with D maybe TRBD1 (7 bases). Trimming stripped 0 bases from V and 7 bases from J, with 19 bases between. Germline CDR1 and CDR2: SQVTM and ANQGSEA. The CDR3 runs 15 residues. For the CDR3, the DNA is TGCAGCGTTGAAGAGGGGGGTTTGGTGACAGGGGAGCAGTACTTC. Protein sequence: CSVEEGGLVTGEQYF.

The genes are TRBV6-6 and TRBJ1-5, with unresolved D. This CDR3 has 15 amino acids. Germline CDR1 is MNHNY and CDR2 is SVGAGI (reference sequence). V dropped 2 bases and J dropped 4 bases, with 12 bases sitting between them. As DNA, the CDR3 is TGTGCCAGCAGTTACGGTTCGGCAGCAAATCAGCCCCAGCATTTT. Protein: CASSYGSAANQPQHF.

V and J are TRBV15 and TRBJ2-7, with TRBD1 identical over 7 bases. V gave up 4 bases and J gave up 0 bases; unmatched junction bases: 6. This CDR3 is 15 amino acids long. The germline CDR1 and CDR2 sequences are LNHNV and YYDKDF (reference sequence). CDR3 sequence reads: CATSKDRTPSYEQYF. DNA of the CDR3: TGTGCCACCAGCAAGGACAGGACGCCCTCCTACGAGCAGTACTTC.

The chain recombines TRBV13 with TRBJ1-1; D is unresolved. This CDR3 has 14 residues. Germline CDR1 is PRHDT and CDR2 is FYEKMQ (reference sequence). Trimming took 4 bases from V and 8 from J, leaving 17 bases between them. The CDR3 DNA follows: TGTGCCAGCAGCTCCATACCTACCGAGGCGGAAGCTTTCTTT. It is translated as CASSSIPTEAEAFF.

The chain uses TRBV6-5 and TRBJ2-7; D not certain. Germline V CDR1 and CDR2: MNHEY, SVGAGI. The CDR3 length is 13 residues. V was pared by 3 bases and J by 7 bases, with 13 bases between. The DNA of the CDR3 is TGTGCCAGCAGTTATGGGGTAGGGAATGAGCAGTACTTC. It is translated as CASSYGVGNEQYF.

The chain links TRBV7-8 to TRBJ2-7; TRBD1 agrees at 7 bases. Germline V gene sequence: CDR1 SGHVS, CDR2 FQNEAQ. The CDR3 contains 15 residues. Trimming cost V 0 bases and J 3 bases; bases outside gene matches: 5. This CDR3 reads CASSLAGGQSYEQYF. DNA of the CDR3: TGTGCCAGCAGCTTAGCTGGGGGACAGAGCTACGAGCAGTACTTC.

CDR3 in amino acids: CASSLDRPSSYNSPLHF. CDR3 bases: TGCGCCAGCAGCTTAGACAGGCCGAGCTCCTATAATTCACCCCTCCACTTT. V usage is TRBV5-1 and J usage is TRBJ1-6, with D maybe TRBD1 (6 bases). The CDR3 runs 17 residues. Per germline, CDR1 SGHRS and CDR2 YFSETQ. Trimming removed 2 bases from V and 0 bases from J, with 12 bases in between. The variable domain in full, completed from reference TRBV5-1 and TRBJ1-6, reads KAGVTQTPRYLIKTRGQQVTLSCSPISGHRSVSWYQQTPGQGLQFLFEYFSETQRNKGNFPGRFSGRQFSNSRSEMNVSTLELGDSALYLCASSLDRPSSYNSPLHFGNGTRLTVT.

The chain joins TRBV29-1 to TRBJ1-2, with unresolved D. Germline V gives CDR1 SQVTM, CDR2 ANQGSEA. CDR3 length: 15 amino acids. Trimming removed 1 base from V and 2 bases from J, with 14 bases in between. CDR3: CSVEGLVDANYGYTF. The DNA for the CDR3 is TGCAGCGTTGAAGGCCTTGTGGACGCCAACTATGGCTACACCTTC.

This rearrangement joins TRBV5-1 to TRBJ2-2; D call uncertain. V shed 2 bases and J shed 7 bases, with 3 bases lying between them. The CDR3 spans 11 residues. Per germline, CDR1 SGHRS and CDR2 YFSETQ. The CDR3 DNA reads as TGCGCCAGCAGCTTTGGCGGGGAGCTGTTTTTT. Encoded protein: CASSFGGELFF.

This chain's CDR3 is CASSLTENYGYTF. Written as DNA, the CDR3 is TGTGCCAGCAGCTTGACAGAGAACTATGGCTACACCTTC. The chain combines TRBV5-4 with TRBJ1-2; D gene uncertain. Trimming shortened V by 1 base and J by 2 bases, and 6 bases separated the two germline ends. The CDR3 length is 13 residues. Germline values: CDR1 SGHNT, CDR2 YYREEE (reference sequence).

The rearrangement joins TRBV13 to TRBJ1-4; weak D call: TRBD1 (6 bases). Germline V lookup: CDR1 PRHDT, CDR2 FYEKMQ (reference sequence). The CDR3 is 13 residues long. V gave up 5 bases and J gave up 8 bases, with 12 bases separating them. The CDR3 here is CASSPLGGEKLFF. CDR3 DNA sequence: TGTGCCAGCAGCCCCCTGGGGGGCGAAAAACTGTTTTTT.